This T cell receptor beta chain was documented in a study of OX40 agonist ivuxolimab in advanced cancers. Study-wide points: Both blood CD4+ and CD8+ T cells showed clonal growth by week 6 at 0.1 to 3.0 mg/kg. Expanded clones were, on average, more numerous among CD8+ T cells than CD4+.

This table comes from immunoSEQ multiplex PCR, and its TCRdb copy is limited to in-frame clones, with some not included. The data show 75,000 to 95,000 clones, approximately 89% seen once. Worth noting for this clone: What it binds is unknown.

Autoimmune disease history or systemic immunosuppression led to patient exclusion. Blood got drawn at baseline, again on cycle 4 day 1, and then on cycle 7 day 1. Germline V CDR1 and CDR2: MNHEY, SMNVEV (reference sequence). CDR3 length: 12 amino acids. V lost 6 bases to trimming and J lost 2 bases, with 6 bases between them. The sequences come from CD4+ or CD8+ T cells sorted from blood, collected in a trial of the OX40 agonist ivuxolimab. This sequence was found in an adult with an advanced solid tumor such as melanoma, head and neck, liver or kidney cancer. V usage is TRBV27 and J usage is TRBJ2-3; no reliable D call. CDR3 amino acids: CASSSVTDTQYF. Written as DNA, the CDR3 is TGTGCCAGCAGCTCCGTCACAGATACGCAGTATTTT.